Listed below are T cell receptor beta chains from one sample, sequenced in a study of T cell responses to AZD1222 COVID-19 vaccine. This table comes from immunoSEQ multiplex PCR, and its TCRdb copy is limited to in-frame clones, with some not included. The data hold around 100,000 clones, with around 86% observed a single time. The sample here was peripheral blood, taken on day 0 of AZD1222 vaccination. The receptors shown here come from an adult in good health. The CDR3 runs from the conserved cysteine through the conserved F or W. The D gene is left open where the match is weak. Only some rows state a clone size, as once, few, many or a class for expanded clones.

j_call clone_size d_call v_call cdr3_nt cdr3_aa
TRBJ2-3 NA NA TRBV7-9 TGTGCCACCCCAAAAGCGGTTGGTTCTTTGGATACGCAGTATTTT CATPKAVGSLDTQYF
TRBJ2-5 NA NA TRBV27 TGTGCCAGCAGGCGGACAGGAGGGATGGAGACCCAGTACTTC CASRRTGGMETQYF
TRBJ1-1 NA TRBD1 TRBV5-1 TGCGCCAGCGCCCAGGGGACAGTTAACACTGAAGCTTTCTTT CASAQGTVNTEAFF
TRBJ2-7 NA TRBD1 TRBV11-2 TGTGCCAGCAGCTTGTCCGGGACAGGGTACTACGAGCAGTACTTC CASSLSGTGYYEQYF
TRBJ1-3 NA NA TRBV30 TGTGCCTGGAGTGGCCGTTTGACGCCTGGAAACACCATATATTTT CAWSGRLTPGNTIYF
TRBJ1-5 NA TRBD1 TRBV29-1 TGCAGCGTGTCCGACAGGGCTTCGGGTCAGCCCCAGCATTTT CSVSDRASGQPQHF
TRBJ1-3 NA NA TRBV6-5 TGTGCCAGCAGTTACTCGTTACCAGGCGTTGGAAACACCATATATTTT CASSYSLPGVGNTIYF
TRBJ2-7 NA NA TRBV11-2 TGTGCCAGCAGCTACGAAGCCTCCTACGAGCAGTACTTC CASSYEASYEQYF
TRBJ1-6 NA NA TRBV3-1/TRBV3-2 TGTGCCAGCAGCCCCCCCAATTCACCCCTCCACTTT CASSPPNSPLHF
TRBJ1-1 few NA TRBV7-3 TGTGCCAGCAGCACCGGTCCGAACACTGAAGCTTTCTTT CASSTGPNTEAFF
TRBJ1-2 once NA TRBV25-1 TGTGCCAGCAGTGAATTCGCGGGCACTTATGGCTACACCTTC CASSEFAGTYGYTF
TRBJ1-5 NA TRBD1 TRBV2 TGTGCCAGCAGCGCCGGGACAGGGTCTCATCAGCCCCAGCATTTT CASSAGTGSHQPQHF
TRBJ1-6 NA TRBD1 TRBV6-5 TGTGCCAGCAGTTACGTTACAGGGGAGGATTCACCCCTCCACTTT CASSYVTGEDSPLHF
TRBJ1-5 once TRBD1 TRBV19 TGTGCCAGTAGTATTGACCGGGACAGGGAGGTCAATCAGCCCCAGCATTTT CASSIDRDREVNQPQHF
TRBJ1-1 NA NA TRBV20-1 TGCAGTGCTAGTAAATGGAGGACTGAAGCTTTCTTT CSASKWRTEAFF
TRBJ2-3 NA NA TRBV30 TGTGCCTGGAGTCCAGGGTTCGCAGATACGCAGTATTTT CAWSPGFADTQYF
TRBJ2-2 NA NA TRBV4-2 TGTGCCACCGGGGACGGGAACACCGGGGAGCTGTTTTTT CATGDGNTGELFF
TRBJ1-1 NA NA TRBV29-1 TGCAGCGGGCAAACCGGGACATCGAACACTGAAGCTTTCTTT CSGQTGTSNTEAFF
TRBJ2-7 NA NA TRBV7-2 TGTGCCAGCAGCTTAGTGGAGGGGGCCTACGAGCAGTACTTC CASSLVEGAYEQYF
TRBJ2-3 once NA TRBV7-2 TGTGCCAGCAGCTCCACTAGCTATTGGGCAGATACGCAGTATTTT CASSSTSYWADTQYF
TRBJ2-7 NA TRBD2 TRBV7-9 TGTGCAGTGAGGGTTAGCGGGACTTCCTACGAGCAGTACTTC CAVRVSGTSYEQYF
TRBJ1-6 NA NA TRBV6-2/TRBV6-3 TGTGCCAGCAGTTACGGGTCGAATTCACCCCTCCACTTT CASSYGSNSPLHF
TRBJ2-7 NA TRBD1 TRBV6-5 TGTGCCAGCAGGGCCGGACAGGTCTACGAGCAGTACTTC CASRAGQVYEQYF
TRBJ2-3 NA TRBD2 TRBV19 TGTGCCAGTAGCCCTAGCGGGAGGGACACAGATACGCAGTATTTT CASSPSGRDTDTQYF
TRBJ2-3 NA TRBD1 TRBV7-3 TGTGCCAGCAGCGTGGGACAGCTCCGTGATACGCAGTATTTT CASSVGQLRDTQYF
TRBJ2-7 NA TRBD2 TRBV10-3 TGTGCCATATGGGATGGGGGGGGATCCTACGAGCAGTACTTC CAIWDGGGSYEQYF
TRBJ1-2 NA TRBD1 TRBV30 TGTGCCTGGGGACAGGGGGGGATAGGCGGCTACACCTTC CAWGQGGIGGYTF
TRBJ1-6 NA NA TRBV4-3 TGCGCCAGCAGCGCGTTGTTGGATAATTCACCCCTCCACTTT CASSALLDNSPLHF
TRBJ2-5 NA TRBD1 TRBV5-1 TGCGCCAGCAGCCTGTATGGGACAGGGGTTCGTGAGACCCAGTACTTC CASSLYGTGVRETQYF
TRBJ1-2 NA NA TRBV4-1 TGCGCCAGCAGCCAAGACGGCGGGAACTATGGCTACACCTTC CASSQDGGNYGYTF
TRBJ2-2 once TRBD2 TRBV5-1 TGCGCCAGCAGTGGAGCGGGACCCGCCGGGGAGCTGTTTTTT CASSGAGPAGELFF
TRBJ1-2 once NA TRBV6-2/TRBV6-3 TGTGCCAGCAGTTTATTCACAGGCAACTATGGCTACACCTTC CASSLFTGNYGYTF
TRBJ2-7 NA NA TRBV9 TGTGCCAGCAGCGTGACGGACGCCCCCTACGAGCAGTACTTC CASSVTDAPYEQYF
TRBJ2-7 once NA TRBV20-1 TGCAGTGCTAGTAGAACGGGACATTCCTACGAGCAGTACTTC CSASRTGHSYEQYF
TRBJ1-1 NA NA TRBV5-4 TGTGCCAGCAGCTTCTCCACTGAAGCTTTCTTT CASSFSTEAFF
TRBJ1-4 NA NA TRBV6-1 TGTGCCAGCAGTGAACCGCGGACAGTGACTAATGAAAAACTGTTTTTT CASSEPRTVTNEKLFF
TRBJ1-2 NA NA TRBV3-1/TRBV3-2 TGTGCCAGCAGCCAGAACGCTAACTATGGCTACACCTTC CASSQNANYGYTF